Reported below is one TCR beta chain. The data derive from a study of blood T cell repertoires in COVID-19. Study-wide background: Acute-phase and convalescent COVID-19 samples originated in the United States, Italy and Spain. The cDNA or gDNA used as material had been derived from T cells, B-cell-depleted T cells, or PBMCs.

Trimming removed 7 bases from V and 4 bases from J; junction bases left unmatched: 13. Germline lookup yields CDR1 LNHNV and CDR2 YYDKDF (reference sequence). The CDR3 contains 17 residues. Per the original data handling: Nucleated cell number was recorded as an estimate derived from reference gene primer amplification. TCRdb keeps only in-frame clones here, not all; method: immunoSEQ multiplex PCR. The D gene and trimming were derived from the DNA, and the V and J assignments and clone size from that table. The repertoire has about 40,000 clones, 89% of them found once; the top ten carry around 15%.

Specimen: peripheral blood. The chain recombines TRBV15 with TRBJ1-4; 9 positions match TRBD1. The TCR was taken from a man between 65 and 79 years old with active COVID-19. DNA of the CDR3: TGTGCCACCAAGAGGGAAAGTCCGGGACAGGGTAATGAAAAACTGTTTTTT. As protein: CATKRESPGQGNEKLFF.